The 14 T cell receptor beta chains presented below share a single source sample, sequenced in a study of T cells in tuberculosis. After thawing and overnight rest, PBMC were stained with GMM-loaded CD1B tetramer, viability dye and anti-CD3 for sorting. CD1B tetramers were loaded with Rhodococcus equi-derived C32 glucose monomycolate. Assay used: immunoSEQ multiplex PCR; TCRdb lists only in-frame clones, some missing. The sample lists tens of thousands of clones, 81% seen once, with around 13% in the top ten. The sequenced sample consisted of CD1b-GMM tetramer-negative cells sorted from PBMCs. All receptors derive from an adult woman with latent tuberculosis.

The chain couples TRBV7-8 to TRBJ2-3; 11 bases agree with TRBD2. Germline-derived CDR1 and CDR2 are SGHVS and FQNEAQ. CDR3 size: 16 residues. Germline trimming cut 5 bases from V and 3 bases from J; bases unmatched to any gene: 7. The chain's CDR3 is CASSPRLAGLTDTQYF. The CDR3 DNA reads TGTGCCAGCAGCCCTCGACTAGCGGGACTTACAGATACGCAGTATTTT. The full variable domain, completed using reference TRBV7-8 and TRBJ2-3, is GAGVSQSPRYKVAKRGQDVALRCDPISGHVSLFWYQQALGQGPEFLTYFQNEAQLDKSGLPSDRFFAERPEGSVSTLKIQRTQQEDSAVYLCASSPRLAGLTDTQYFGPGTRLTVL.

The gene calls are TRBV7-9 and TRBJ2-3; 8 bases are shared with TRBD2. Germline V gives CDR1 SEHNR, CDR2 FQNEAQ (reference sequence). This CDR3 has 16 amino acids. V lost 5 bases and J lost 5; bases outside the gene matches: 12. The CDR3 protein is CASSHSGRGSGDTQYF. The DNA for the CDR3 is TGTGCCAGCAGCCACAGCGGGAGAGGTTCAGGAGATACGCAGTATTTT.

V usage is TRBV19 and J usage is TRBJ2-7; 8 bases are shared with TRBD1. The germline gives CDR1 LNHDA, CDR2 SQIVND (reference sequence). V lost 3 bases to trimming and J lost 2 bases; unmatched junction nucleotides: 3. The CDR3 has 14 amino acids. The chain's CDR3 is CASSISQGAYEQYF. CDR3 bases: TGTGCCAGTAGTATTTCACAGGGGGCCTACGAGCAGTACTTC.

This chain connects TRBV4-3 to TRBJ1-6, with D perhaps TRBD1 (5 bases). This CDR3 spans 14 amino acids. CDR1 LGHNA and CDR2 YSLEER come from the germline V gene. Trimming cost V 3 bases and J 11 bases, with 14 bases left between them. CDR3 bases: TGCGCCAGCAGCCAGGAACAGGTGACTGCACCCCTCCACTTT. This translates into CASSQEQVTAPLHF.

The sample holds a few counts of this clone. V and J are TRBV6-5 and TRBJ2-2; D perhaps matches TRBD2 (6 bases). CDR1 and CDR2 (germline): MNHEY, SVGAGI. This CDR3 has 14 residues. V lost 6 bases, J lost 2 bases, and 10 bases lay in between. Here the CDR3 DNA reads TGTGCCAGCAGGGACGGGACTAACACCGGGGAGCTGTTTTTT. This gives the protein CASRDGTNTGELFF.

The chain uses TRBV9 and TRBJ2-2, with 7 bases fitting TRBD2. The J segment lost 2 bases and the V segment lost 6 bases, leaving 4 bases of the junction unmatched. The CDR3 length is 14 residues. Looked up from germline, CDR1 is SGDLS and CDR2 is YYNGEE. CDR3 nucleotides: TGTGCCAGCACCCTAGCGGCCAACACCGGGGAGCTGTTTTTT. Translated: CASTLAANTGELFF.

The chain couples TRBV4-2 to TRBJ2-5, with D maybe TRBD2 (5 bases). The CDR3 runs to 14 residues. Germline V lookup: CDR1 LGHNA, CDR2 YNFKEQ. V was pared by 5 bases and J by 3 bases, with 13 bases between. The CDR3 bases are TGTGCCAGCAGCAGTAGCGAAGCTAAAGAGACCCAGTACTTC. Translating gives CASSSSEAKETQYF.

This sequence joins TRBV12-5 and TRBJ2-2; tentative D call: TRBD2 (6 bases). The CDR3 is 12 amino acids. Germline V CDR1 and CDR2: LGHNT, FRNRAP. The V and J ends lost 4 bases and 7 bases respectively, with 7 bases between them. CDR3 region: CASGWEVGELFF. In DNA form, the CDR3 reads TGTGCTAGTGGTTGGGAGGTCGGGGAGCTGTTTTTT. The full variable domain, rest sourced from reference TRBV12-5 and TRBJ2-2, is DARVTQTPRHKVTEMGQEVTMRCQPILGHNTVFWYRQTMMQGLELLAYFRNRAPLDDSGMPKDRFSAEMPDATLATLKIQPSEPRDSAVYFCASGWEVGELFFGEGSRLTVL.

The table lists this clone with a count of one. The CDR3 reads CASSLFGSSGGYEQYF. The CDR3 nucleotides are TGTGCCAGCAGCCTCTTCGGGTCCAGCGGGGGTTACGAGCAGTACTTC. J is TRBJ2-7 and V is TRBV11-2; 8 positions agree with TRBD2. The CDR3 length is 16 residues. The trim removed 5 bases at V and 4 bases at J, leaving 13 bases unmatched. The germline gives CDR1 SGHAT, CDR2 FQNNGV.

This clone was detected only once. V gene TRBV6-6 combines with J gene TRBJ2-1, with 9 bases that match TRBD2. The length of the CDR3 is 14 residues. The germline V gene encodes CDR1 MNHNY and CDR2 SVGAGI (reference sequence). The V and J ends lost 7 bases and 7 bases, in that order; junction bases with no gene match: 8. CDR3 nucleotide sequence: TGTGCCAGCACTGCAAGGCTAGCGGGAAATGAGCAGTTCTTC. It yields the protein CASTARLAGNEQFF.

CDR3 nucleotides: TGTGCCAGCAGCCTGTGGAGCGGGGGGGGACCCCCCACAGATACGCAGTATTTT. Protein sequence: CASSLWSGGGPPTDTQYF. The chain recombines TRBV2 with TRBJ2-3; 10 bases are shared with TRBD2. Germline lookup yields CDR1 SNHLY and CDR2 FYNNEI. The J segment lost 2 bases and the V segment lost 6 bases, leaving 14 bases of the junction unmatched. The CDR3 sequence is 18 residues long. Combining the CDR3 with reference TRBV2 and TRBJ2-3 gives the whole variable domain EPEVTQTPSHQVTQMGQEVILRCVPISNHLYFYWYRQILGQKVEFLVSFYNNEISEKSEIFDDQFSVERPDGSNFTLKIRSTKLEDSAMYFCASSLWSGGGPPTDTQYFGPGTRLTVL.

The chain recombines TRBV5-1 with TRBJ2-1; a weak D match, TRBD2 (6 bases). Germline V gene lookup returns CDR1 SGHRS and CDR2 YFSETQ. V was trimmed by 3 bases and J by 6 bases, leaving 10 bases between them. This CDR3 contains 13 residues. The CDR3 loop reads CASSSGLSNEQFF. Written as DNA, the CDR3 is TGCGCCAGCAGCTCGGGACTCTCCAATGAGCAGTTCTTC.

The CDR3 protein is CAISWSGDIYEQYF. The CDR3 coding sequence is TGTGCCATCTCATGGAGCGGGGATATCTACGAGCAGTACTTC. The chain combines TRBV10-3 with TRBJ2-5, with 7 bases aligning to TRBD2. The end of the DNA aligns better with TRBJ2-7, so the J call may be wrong. This CDR3 has 14 residues. CDR1 is ENHRY, CDR2 SYGVKD, per germline.

A word on this clone: Other DNA sequences of this sample code for an identical CDR3. The chain links TRBV6-1 to TRBJ1-2; D remains unclear. V was shortened by 5 bases and J by 2 bases, with 9 bases between the two germline ends. Germline V gene sequence: CDR1 MNHNS, CDR2 SASEGT. This CDR3 is built from 13 residues. The CDR3 spells CASSPGGNYGYTF. The DNA of the CDR3 is TGTGCCAGCAGTCCAGGAGGGAACTATGGCTACACCTTC.